The 13 T cell receptor beta chains presented below share a single source sample, sequenced in a study of T cell clonality in common variable immunodeficiency. The assay was immunoSEQ multiplex PCR, and TCRdb's table has in-frame clones only and misses some. The sample yields tens of thousands of clones, without any singletons. The sample taken for sequencing was peripheral blood mononuclear cells. All receptors derive from a person aged 18 to 70 in good health.

Comment on this clone: The read terminates 3 residues before the CDR3 end, so the remaining end is supplied by the germline J gene. The genes are TRBV7-6 and TRBJ2-2; a possible D gene is TRBD2 (5 bases). The CDR3 covers 13 residues. Trimming took off 2 bases at V and 6 bases at J, with 7 bases between the two ends. The germline CDR1 and CDR2 sequences are SGHVS and FNYEAQ. CDR3 loop: CASSLQEAGELFF. Partial CDR3 DNA: TGTGCCAGCAGCTTACAGGAGGCCGGGGAG. The variable domain in full, with the rest retrieved from reference TRBV7-6 and TRBJ2-2, is GAGVSQSPRYKVTKRGQDVALRCDPISGHVSLYWYRQALGQGPEFLTYFNYEAQQDKSGLPNDRFSAERPEGSISTLTIQRTEQRDSAMYRCASSLQEAGELFFGEGSRLTVL.

This clone occurred many times. The CDR3 end is not reached by the read, which stops 3 residues before it; the germline J gene fills it in. The J gene is TRBJ2-2, the V gene TRBV12-3 or TRBV12-4, with D possibly being TRBD1 (5 bases). There are 14 residues in the CDR3. V was pared by 5 bases and J by 5 bases, with 12 bases between. The CDR3 loop is CASSRQGETGELFF. The part of the CDR3 DNA that was read is TGTGCCAGCAGTCGGCAGGGTGAAACCGGGGAG.

This clone was found many times. The CDR3 end falls 3 residues outside the read, so it is completed with the germline J gene. The V call is TRBV19, the J call TRBJ2-3, with TRBD2 matching over 7 bases. Germline CDR1 is LNHDA and CDR2 is SQIVND (reference sequence). The length of the CDR3 is 13 residues. V was clipped by 5 bases and J by 3 bases; unmatched bases: 2. This chain's CDR3 is CASSVGLTDTQYF. CDR3 bases read: TGTGCCAGTAGTGTGGGACTAACAGATACG.

This clone was observed many times. The read ends 3 residues shy of where the CDR3 ends; the end is completed using the germline J gene. J is TRBJ1-2 and V is TRBV20-1; possible D gene TRBD1, 6 bases. V was shortened by 3 bases and J by 7 bases, with 12 bases between the two germline ends. This CDR3 has 12 amino acids. Germline V gives CDR1 DFQATT, CDR2 SNEGSKA (reference sequence). This CDR3 reads CSARRGGAGYTF. CDR3 bases read: TGCAGTGCTAGGCGGGGGGGCGCTGGC.

The sample holds many counts of this clone. Sequencing ends 3 residues short of the CDR3 end; the germline J gene provides the rest. The chain has TRBV7-9 and TRBJ2-5; D not resolved. The CDR3 totals 14 residues. CDR1 and CDR2 from the germline V gene are SEHNR and FQNEAQ (reference sequence). V was pared by 1 base and J by 1 base, with 7 bases between. Incomplete CDR3 DNA: TGTGCCAGCAGCTTAGTGTCGGTCCAAGAGACC. This sequence encodes CASSLVSVQET. The CDR3 as a whole reads CASSLVSVQETQYF. Based on the CDR3 plus reference TRBV7-9 and TRBJ2-5, the full variable domain is DTGVSQNPRHKITKRGQNVTFRCDPISEHNRLYWYRQTLGQGPEFLTYFQNEAQLEKSRLLSDRFSAERPKGSFSTLEIQRTEQGDSAMYLCASSLVSVQETQYFGPGTRLLVL.

This clone was counted many times. The CDR3 is cut off 3 residues early in the read; its end comes from the germline J gene. This chain joins TRBV7-3 and TRBJ2-2, with D uncertain. V gave up 2 bases and J gave up 0 bases, with 7 bases separating them. Germline assignment: CDR1 SGHTA and CDR2 FQGTGA. This CDR3 is built from 15 residues. This chain's CDR3 is CASSLVNSNTGELFF. Partial CDR3 DNA: TGTGCCAGCAGCTTAGTCAATTCGAACACCGGGGAG.

The table lists this clone with many counts. The read ends 3 residues early relative to the CDR3; the germline J gene fills the gap. V gene TRBV20-1 combines with J gene TRBJ1-1; D is undetermined. With 2 bases removed from V and 0 bases from J, the gap between germline ends came to 7 bases. This CDR3 contains 13 residues. Germline values: CDR1 DFQATT, CDR2 SNEGSKA (reference sequence). Here the CDR3 reads CSARSGLNTEAFF. The sequenced part of the CDR3 DNA is TGCAGTGCTAGATCTGGGCTGAACACTGAA.

This clone was counted at least ten times. The CDR3 end falls 3 residues outside the read, so it is completed with the germline J gene. The chain uses TRBV2 and TRBJ1-4, with no clear D. The CDR3 runs to 14 residues. Between the trimmed V and J ends, which lost 7 bases and 4 bases, there was a span of 13 bases. Germline CDR1 reads SNHLY; CDR2 reads FYNNEI. Partial CDR3 DNA: TGTGCCAGCAAACCTGGGCAGAATAATGAAAAA. Translated, it gives CASKPGQNNEK. The complete CDR3 protein is CASKPGQNNEKLFF.

There are a few counts of this clone. The read ends 3 residues early relative to the CDR3; the germline J gene fills the gap. The rearrangement joins TRBV7-6 to TRBJ2-5, with 10 bases that match TRBD2. Germline trimming cut 2 bases from V and 5 bases from J; bases unmatched to any gene: 5. Germline CDR1 and CDR2: SGHVS and FNYEAQ. The CDR3 is 15 amino acids. Incomplete CDR3 DNA: TGTGCCAGCAGCTTACTAGCGGGGGCCAGGGAGACC. It translates to CASSLLAGARET. The whole CDR3 region reads CASSLLAGARETQYF.

This clone was seen many times. The read halts 3 residues ahead of the CDR3 end, with the missing end drawn from the germline J gene. The chain links TRBV11-2 to TRBJ1-2, with 8 bases matching TRBD1. The germline gives CDR1 SGHAT, CDR2 FQNNGV. V dropped 4 bases and J dropped 4; count of bases not matched to a gene: 8. This CDR3 contains 15 residues. The sequenced part of the CDR3 DNA is TGTGCCAGCAGCTGGCGAGGACAGGGCATCTATGGC. Translated, it gives CASSWRGQGIYG. Given in full, the CDR3 is CASSWRGQGIYGYTF.

This clone was found many times. The observed sequence ends 3 residues before the CDR3 terminus, with the missing tail filled in from the germline J gene. The V gene is TRBV2, the J gene TRBJ2-3; D not resolved. The CDR3 has 16 residues. The V gene's germline CDR1 is SNHLY and CDR2 FYNNEI. The V end lost 1 base, the J end lost 2 bases, and 13 bases lay between the germline ends. The CDR3 here is CASSEGPGSLTDTQYF. CDR3 DNA, as far as it was read: TGTGCCAGCAGTGAAGGGCCAGGTTCGCTCACAGATACG.

A note on this clone: The read finishes 3 residues shy of the CDR3 end, and the germline J gene is used to complete it. The V and J genes are TRBV20-1 and TRBJ1-1; D perhaps matches TRBD1 (6 bases). The CDR3 runs to 15 residues. CDR1 and CDR2 from the germline V gene are DFQATT and SNEGSKA (reference sequence). The V end lost 6 bases, the J end lost 0 bases, and 17 bases lay between the germline ends. The CDR3 DNA, read in part, is TGCAGTGCCCGGGAGGGGGGGGCGCTGAACACTGAA. Protein: CSAREGGALNTE. The whole CDR3 protein reads CSAREGGALNTEAFF.

At least ten counts were recorded for this clone. Read data end 3 residues before the CDR3 end; the end is taken from the germline J gene. The chain has TRBV19 and TRBJ2-3; 11 positions match TRBD2. V was pared by 5 bases and J by 5 bases, with 15 bases of the junction left unmatched. Looked up from germline, CDR1 is LNHDA and CDR2 is SQIVND (reference sequence). The CDR3 has 18 amino acids. The CDR3 bases that were read are TGTGCCAGTAGTGATAGGAGGGTACTAGCGGGAGCTCTAGATACG. It yields the protein CASSDRRVLAGALDT. The entire CDR3 sequence reads CASSDRRVLAGALDTQYF.